This T cell receptor beta chain was obtained from a study of Ad26.COV2.S vaccination and SARS-CoV-2 variants. Clones were read by immunoSEQ multiplex PCR, and TCRdb kept only the in-frame ones, dropping some. The sample consists of about 480,000 clones, approximately 90% of them appearing once. CDR1 and CDR2 from the germline V gene are MNHEY and SMNVEV (reference sequence). V trimming: 7 bases; J trimming: 2 bases; junction bases outside the gene matches: 18. There are 18 residues in the CDR3. The treatment here: some 19 received Ad26.COV2.S at low or high dose, single or two shots; five or six received placebo; per-sample allocation not given. All samples were drawn on day 63, counting from the first vaccine or placebo injection. The vaccine antigen was prefusion-stabilized Wuhan SARS-CoV-2 spike.

The sequenced sample was peripheral blood, obtained in a trial of Ad26.COV2.S vaccine versus placebo. The rearrangement links TRBV27 to TRBJ2-7; TRBD1 matches 9 bases. The receptor comes from a person between 18 and 60 years old who received the Ad26.COV2.S COVID-19 vaccine or a placebo. This CDR3 is CASNIGWTGASLPYEQYF. In DNA form, the CDR3 reads TGTGCCAGCAACATTGGGTGGACAGGGGCTTCTCTTCCCTACGAGCAGTACTTC.